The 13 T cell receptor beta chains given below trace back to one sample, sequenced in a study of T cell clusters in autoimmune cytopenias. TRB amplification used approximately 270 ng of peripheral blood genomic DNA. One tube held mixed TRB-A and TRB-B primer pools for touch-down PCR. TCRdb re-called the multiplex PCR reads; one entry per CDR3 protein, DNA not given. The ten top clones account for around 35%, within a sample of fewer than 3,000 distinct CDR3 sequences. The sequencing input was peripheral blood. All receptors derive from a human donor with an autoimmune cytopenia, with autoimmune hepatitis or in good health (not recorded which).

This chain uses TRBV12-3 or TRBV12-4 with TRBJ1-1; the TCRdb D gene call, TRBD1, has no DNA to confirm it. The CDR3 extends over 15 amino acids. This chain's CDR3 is CASNLEDRADTEAFF.

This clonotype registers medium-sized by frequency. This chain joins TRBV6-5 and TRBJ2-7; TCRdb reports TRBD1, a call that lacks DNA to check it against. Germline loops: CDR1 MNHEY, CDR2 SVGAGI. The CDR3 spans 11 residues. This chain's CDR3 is CASSPGAEQYF.

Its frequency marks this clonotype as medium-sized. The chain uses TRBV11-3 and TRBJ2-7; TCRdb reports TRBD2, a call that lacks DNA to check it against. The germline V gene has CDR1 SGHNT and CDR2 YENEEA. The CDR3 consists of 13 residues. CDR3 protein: CASSLSPVYEQYF.

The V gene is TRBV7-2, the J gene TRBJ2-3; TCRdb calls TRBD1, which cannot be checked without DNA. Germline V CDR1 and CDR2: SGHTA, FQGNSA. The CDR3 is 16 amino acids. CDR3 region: CASSWRIGTGPDTQYF.

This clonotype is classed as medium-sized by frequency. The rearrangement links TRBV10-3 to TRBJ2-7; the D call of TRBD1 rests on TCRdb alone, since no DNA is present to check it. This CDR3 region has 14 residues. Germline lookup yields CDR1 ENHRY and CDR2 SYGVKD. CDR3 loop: CAISGDSRLGEQYF.

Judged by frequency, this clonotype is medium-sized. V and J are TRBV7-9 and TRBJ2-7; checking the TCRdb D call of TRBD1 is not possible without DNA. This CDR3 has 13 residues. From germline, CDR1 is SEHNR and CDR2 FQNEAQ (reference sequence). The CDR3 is CASQGGNSYEQYF.

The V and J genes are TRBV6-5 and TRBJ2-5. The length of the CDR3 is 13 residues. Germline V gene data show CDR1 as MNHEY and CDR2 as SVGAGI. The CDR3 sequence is CASSYHPRETQYF.

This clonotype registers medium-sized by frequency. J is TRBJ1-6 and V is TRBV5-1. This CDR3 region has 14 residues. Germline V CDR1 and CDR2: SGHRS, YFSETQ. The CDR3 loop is CASAALSYNSPLHF.

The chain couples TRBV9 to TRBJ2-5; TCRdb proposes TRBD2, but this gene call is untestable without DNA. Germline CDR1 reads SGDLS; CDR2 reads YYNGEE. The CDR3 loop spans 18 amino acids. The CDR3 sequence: CASSVEGRGAGGRETQYF.

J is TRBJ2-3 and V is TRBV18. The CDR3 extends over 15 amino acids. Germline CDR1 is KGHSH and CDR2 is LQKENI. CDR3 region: CASSPPGESTDTQYF.

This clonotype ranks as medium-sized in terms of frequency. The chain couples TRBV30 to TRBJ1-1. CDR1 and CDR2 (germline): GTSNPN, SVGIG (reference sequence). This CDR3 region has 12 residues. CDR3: CAWRFGNTEAFF.

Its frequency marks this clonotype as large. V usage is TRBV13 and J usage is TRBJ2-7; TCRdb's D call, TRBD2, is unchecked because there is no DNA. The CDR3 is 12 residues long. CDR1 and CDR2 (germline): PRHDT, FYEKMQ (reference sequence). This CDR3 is CASSRQEDEQYF. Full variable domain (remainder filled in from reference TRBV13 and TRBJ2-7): AAGVIQSPRHLIKEKRETATLKCYPIPRHDTVYWYQQGPGQDPQFLISFYEKMQSDKGSIPDRFSAQQFSDYHSELNMSSLELGDSALYFCASSRQEDEQYFGPGTRLTVT.

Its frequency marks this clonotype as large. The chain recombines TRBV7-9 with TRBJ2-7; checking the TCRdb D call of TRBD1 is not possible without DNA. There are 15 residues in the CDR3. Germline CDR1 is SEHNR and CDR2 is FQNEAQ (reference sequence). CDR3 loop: CASSPPGQGSYEQYF.